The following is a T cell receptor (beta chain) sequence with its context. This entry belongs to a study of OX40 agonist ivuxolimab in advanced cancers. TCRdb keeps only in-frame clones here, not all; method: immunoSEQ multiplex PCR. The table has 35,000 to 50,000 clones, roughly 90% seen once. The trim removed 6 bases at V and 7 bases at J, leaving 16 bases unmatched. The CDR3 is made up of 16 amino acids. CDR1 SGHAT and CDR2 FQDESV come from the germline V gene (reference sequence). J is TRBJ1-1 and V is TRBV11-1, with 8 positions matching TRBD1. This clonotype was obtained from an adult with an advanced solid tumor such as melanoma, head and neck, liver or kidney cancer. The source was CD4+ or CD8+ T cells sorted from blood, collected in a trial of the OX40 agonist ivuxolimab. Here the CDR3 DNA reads TGTGCCAGCAGTTTAAGGACAGGGACCATCCCCGGTGAAGCTTTCTTT. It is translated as CASSLRTGTIPGEAFF.